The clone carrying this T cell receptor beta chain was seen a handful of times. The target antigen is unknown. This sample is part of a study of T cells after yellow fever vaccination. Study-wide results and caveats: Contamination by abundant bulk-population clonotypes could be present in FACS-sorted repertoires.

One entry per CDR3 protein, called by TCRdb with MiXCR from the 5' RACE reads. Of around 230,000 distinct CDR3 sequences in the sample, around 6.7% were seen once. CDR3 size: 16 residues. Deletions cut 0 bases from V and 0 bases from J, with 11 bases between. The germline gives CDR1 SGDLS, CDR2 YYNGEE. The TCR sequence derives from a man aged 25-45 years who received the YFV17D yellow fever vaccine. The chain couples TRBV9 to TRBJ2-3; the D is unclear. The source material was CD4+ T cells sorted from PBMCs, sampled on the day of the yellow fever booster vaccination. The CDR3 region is CASSVGVAPSTDTQYF. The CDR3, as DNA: TGTGCCAGCAGCGTAGGGGTGGCGCCCAGCACAGATACGCAGTATTTT.